This T cell receptor beta chain was profiled in a study of blood T cell repertoires in COVID-19. About the research overall: The United States, Italy and Spain supplied acute and convalescent COVID-19 samples. The analysed material was cDNA or gDNA that came from T cells, B-cell-depleted T cells, or PBMCs.

In the original workflow: For nucleated cells, counts were estimated from reference gene primer amplification. Profiling relied on immunoSEQ multiplex PCR, and the TCRdb table lists in-frame clones only, not all of them. V, J and clone size reflect that table, while D and trimming were determined from the DNA. The sample records about 230,000 clones, 80% to 90% being singletons. Losses at the gene ends were 3 bases for V and 4 bases for J; bases not matched to a gene: 10. The CDR3 covers 16 residues. Germline loops: CDR1 SNHLY, CDR2 FYNNEI. This receptor was taken from a woman over 75 with active or convalescent COVID-19. Sequenced material: peripheral blood. The chain recombines TRBV2 with TRBJ2-3; 7 bases are shared with TRBD2. CDR3: CASSESRENSPDTQYF. For the CDR3, the DNA is TGTGCCAGCAGTGAGTCGCGGGAGAACAGTCCAGATACGCAGTATTTT.